One and the same sample provided the 28 T cell receptor beta chains below, sequenced in a study of cytomegalovirus exposure and HLA in healthy donors. This PCR relied on a set of 60 Vbeta primers and 13 Jbeta primers. Assay: immunoSEQ multiplex PCR; the TCRdb copy retains only in-frame clones and omits some. Here the sample spans approximately 86,000 clones, 85% being singletons. Sequenced input: PBMCs. The receptors originated from a man aged 35 to 55 in good health and CMV-seropositive.

The chain joins TRBV25-1 to TRBJ2-7; 8 bases map to TRBD1. CDR3 length equals 14 residues. Germline-derived CDR1 and CDR2 are MGHDK and SYGVNS. V lost 8 bases and J lost 0; bases outside the gene matches: 6. The CDR3 is CASSRDRTSYEQYF. The CDR3 DNA is TGTGCCAGCTCCCGGGACAGGACCTCCTACGAGCAGTACTTC.

The J gene is TRBJ2-1, the V gene TRBV7-2; a possible D gene is TRBD1 (6 bases). V lost 0 bases and J 6 bases, leaving 18 bases between the germline ends. This CDR3 has 17 residues. Germline V gives CDR1 SGHTA, CDR2 FQGNSA. CDR3: CASSLAGERLQGNEQFF. CDR3 nucleotides: TGTGCCAGCAGCTTAGCAGGGGAGCGGCTACAGGGCAATGAGCAGTTCTTC. The variable domain in full, completed from reference TRBV7-2 and TRBJ2-1, reads GAGVSQSPSNKVTEKGKDVELRCDPISGHTALYWYRQSLGQGLEFLIYFQGNSAPDKSGLPSDRFSAERTGGSVSTLTIQRTQQEDSAVYLCASSLAGERLQGNEQFFGPGTRLTVL.

J is TRBJ2-5 and V is TRBV28, with D possibly matching TRBD2 (6 bases). The germline V gene encodes CDR1 MDHEN and CDR2 SYDVKM. The CDR3 has 15 residues. The V end lost 4 bases, the J end lost 0 bases, and 12 bases lay between the germline ends. The CDR3 sequence: CASSSASAHQETQYF. In DNA form, the CDR3 reads TGTGCCAGCAGTTCAGCTAGCGCCCACCAAGAGACCCAGTACTTC.

The V call is TRBV9, the J call TRBJ2-2; a weak D match, TRBD1 (5 bases). Trimming took off 0 bases at V and 1 base at J, with 10 bases between the two ends. CDR3 length: 16 amino acids. Germline CDR1 is SGDLS and CDR2 is YYNGEE. CDR3 sequence: CASSVEGKLNTGELFF. The CDR3 DNA reads as TGTGCCAGCAGCGTAGAGGGGAAATTGAACACCGGGGAGCTGTTTTTT.

The chain combines TRBV6-5 with TRBJ1-1; 7 positions agree with TRBD1. CDR1 and CDR2 from the germline V gene are MNHEY and SVGAGI. J gave up 4 bases and V 2 bases, and 4 bases lay outside the gene matches. The CDR3 covers 14 residues. CDR3 loop: CASSYGRGVTEAFF. The CDR3 DNA follows: TGTGCCAGCAGTTACGGCAGGGGGGTCACTGAAGCTTTCTTT.

The V call is TRBV11-2, the J call TRBJ1-2; TRBD1 is a possible D gene (5 bases). There are 12 residues in the CDR3. Germline V gene lookup returns CDR1 SGHAT and CDR2 FQNNGV. V lost 5 bases to trimming and J lost 5 bases, with 9 bases between them. CDR3 sequence (DNA): TGTGCCAGCAGCAGCGGGGGGTATGGCTACACCTTC. Its translation is CASSSGGYGYTF.

The chain is built from TRBV28 and TRBJ2-1, with TRBD1 as a possible D gene (5 bases). CDR1 is MDHEN, CDR2 SYDVKM, per germline. V lost 2 bases and J 4 bases, leaving 9 bases between the germline ends. The length of the CDR3 is 14 residues. CDR3 sequence: CASSLVRQYNEQFF. For the CDR3, the DNA is TGTGCCAGCAGTTTAGTCAGACAGTACAATGAGCAGTTCTTC.

V is TRBV5-4 and J is TRBJ2-5; maybe TRBD1 (5 bases). The DNA end is more similar to TRBJ2-7, so the J call may be wrong. The CDR3 sequence is 13 residues long. Germline CDR1 is SGHNT and CDR2 is YYREEE (reference sequence). The CDR3 DNA reads as TGTGCCAGCAGCTTCGACAGAGCCTACGAGCAGTACTTC. This translates into CASSFDRAYEQYF.

The chain employs TRBV7-2 and TRBJ1-1; 7 bases are a match to TRBD1. V lost 5 bases to trimming and J lost 3 bases; unmatched junction nucleotides: 6. Germline lookup yields CDR1 SGHTA and CDR2 FQGNSA. This CDR3 contains 14 residues. CDR3 coding DNA: TGTGCCAGCAGCCGGACAGGTACGCACACTGAAGCTTTCTTT. Protein product: CASSRTGTHTEAFF.

This clone was observed once. This chain joins TRBV19 and TRBJ2-7; D perhaps matches TRBD2 (5 bases). CDR1 and CDR2 (germline): LNHDA, SQIVND (reference sequence). The CDR3 spans 13 residues. V lost 6 bases and J lost 6, with 15 bases in between. CDR3 sequence reads: CASSRTAGVEQYF. The CDR3 DNA sequence: TGTGCCAGTAGCCGCACAGCCGGGGTCGAGCAGTACTTC.

The chain carries TRBV5-5 and TRBJ1-5; D gene uncertain. Germline V lookup: CDR1 SGHKS, CDR2 YYEKEE (reference sequence). V was cut by 0 bases and J by 5 bases, with 6 bases left in between. The CDR3 runs 13 residues. Written as DNA, the CDR3 is TGTGCCAGCAGCTTGGACTGGTATCAGCCCCAGCATTTT. Encoded protein: CASSLDWYQPQHF.

This clone came up a few times. The chain combines TRBV7-3 with TRBJ2-2; D is perhaps TRBD2 (6 bases). The CDR3 totals 14 residues. V lost 4 bases and J 7 bases, leaving 13 bases between the germline ends. The germline V gene has CDR1 SGHTA and CDR2 FQGTGA. Here the CDR3 DNA reads TGTGCCAGCAGCTCGGGACTTAACCACGGGGAGCTGTTTTTT. It encodes CASSSGLNHGELFF.

The gene calls are TRBV7-6 and TRBJ1-6; 7 bases agree with TRBD1. The ends lost 3 bases at V and 10 bases at J; junction bases unmatched: 6. There are 14 residues in the CDR3. Germline V gene lookup returns CDR1 SGHVS and CDR2 FNYEAQ. In nucleotides, the CDR3 is TGTGCCAGCAGCTTGGACAGGTTTAGATCACCCCTCCACTTT. The encoded protein is CASSLDRFRSPLHF.

This clone was found a few times. V usage is TRBV2 and J usage is TRBJ1-2; D is perhaps TRBD1 (5 bases). Germline lookup yields CDR1 SNHLY and CDR2 FYNNEI. V was pared by 6 bases and J by 5 bases, with 16 bases between. This CDR3 has 14 residues. The CDR3 here is CASSTEGEGYGYTF. CDR3 coding DNA: TGTGCCAGCAGCACGGAAGGGGAGGGGTATGGCTACACCTTC.

This clone has only one observation. The gene calls are TRBV7-6 and TRBJ1-1, with TRBD1 matching 7 bases. Germline lookup yields CDR1 SGHVS and CDR2 FNYEAQ. This CDR3 is built from 13 residues. Trimming at V came to 3 bases and at J to 6 bases, leaving 4 bases not matched to a gene. The CDR3 region is CASSFDREAEAFF. In DNA form, the CDR3 reads TGTGCCAGCAGCTTCGACAGGGAAGCTGAAGCTTTCTTT.

Worth noting for this clone: Mismatch with germline at one junction end may stem from a read error. The chain recombines TRBV5-3 with TRBJ2-7; 11 bases match TRBD2. TRBV5-3 is placed among ORFs of uncertain function. The length of the CDR3 is 12 residues. This CDR3 is CASNLTGTSGNF. The CDR3 DNA reads TGTGCCAGCAATCTAACCGGGACTAGCGGTAACTTC.

This clone was recorded once. The chain employs TRBV6-5 and TRBJ1-5, with D possibly being TRBD1 (6 bases). The CDR3 is made up of 15 amino acids. The germline CDR1 and CDR2 sequences are MNHEY and SVGAGI. Trimming pared 2 bases from V and 5 bases from J, leaving 13 bases between. In DNA form, the CDR3 reads TGTGCCAGCAGTTACACAGCAGGGGTCCATCAGCCCCAGCATTTT. Amino acids: CASSYTAGVHQPQHF.

This clone showed up just a few times. V is TRBV30 and J is TRBJ1-6; 11 nucleotides align to TRBD1. Germline CDR1 is GTSNPN and CDR2 is SVGIG (reference sequence). This CDR3 spans 14 amino acids. After removal of 4 bases from V and 13 bases from J, the junction contained 9 bases not matched to a gene. The CDR3 DNA follows: TGTGCCTGGAAGGACAGGGGGCCCGCCTTGCCCCTCCACTTT. Translating gives CAWKDRGPALPLHF.

The DNA for the CDR3 is TGCAGCGTTGGAGGGCAGACAAGCACAGATACGCAGTATTTT. It translates to CSVGGQTSTDTQYF. The chain joins TRBV29-1 to TRBJ2-3, with D maybe TRBD2 (5 bases). The length of the CDR3 is 14 residues. Germline V lookup: CDR1 SQVTM, CDR2 ANQGSEA. V was trimmed by 4 bases and J by 0 bases, leaving 11 bases between them.

This chain connects TRBV9 to TRBJ2-3; tentative D call: TRBD2 (7 bases). This CDR3 has 14 residues. Trimming stripped 3 bases from V and 2 bases from J, with 10 bases between. The V gene's germline CDR1 is SGDLS and CDR2 YYNGEE. As DNA, the CDR3 is TGTGCCAGCAGCGGGGGGGGCCCCACAGATACGCAGTATTTT. Encoded protein: CASSGGGPTDTQYF.

The V and J genes are TRBV19 and TRBJ1-5, with D perhaps TRBD1 (6 bases). This CDR3 has 14 residues. Germline V gene lookup returns CDR1 LNHDA and CDR2 SQIVND (reference sequence). V was trimmed by 5 bases and J by 7 bases, leaving 15 bases between them. This chain's CDR3 is CASSAGAGGQPQHF. CDR3 bases: TGTGCCAGTAGTGCAGGGGCTGGGGGACAGCCCCAGCATTTT.

The chain uses TRBV6-4 and TRBJ1-6, with no clear D. CDR3 length: 15 residues. V gave up 0 bases and J gave up 8 bases, with 11 bases separating them. Germline V CDR1 and CDR2: MRHNA, SNTAGT. CDR3 sequence: CASSDSGNADSPLHF. Written as DNA, the CDR3 is TGTGCCAGCAGTGACTCCGGGAATGCTGATTCACCCCTCCACTTT.

This sequence joins TRBV18 and TRBJ1-1, with D possibly being TRBD1 (6 bases). Deletions cut 2 bases from V and 7 bases from J, with 17 bases between. The CDR3 has 15 amino acids. Germline assignment: CDR1 KGHSH and CDR2 LQKENI. This CDR3 reads CASSPAGGGGNEAFF. CDR3 nucleotides: TGTGCCAGCTCACCAGCAGGAGGGGGAGGGAATGAAGCTTTCTTT.

The chain has TRBV2 and TRBJ1-1; D not resolved. The length of the CDR3 is 13 residues. Germline CDR1 is SNHLY and CDR2 is FYNNEI. Trimming removed 6 bases at V and 5 bases at J, with 13 bases between. CDR3 amino acids: CASSETGETEAFF. CDR3 nucleotide sequence: TGTGCCAGCAGCGAAACCGGAGAAACTGAAGCTTTCTTT. The complete variable domain, with remaining parts taken from reference TRBV2 and TRBJ1-1, reads EPEVTQTPSHQVTQMGQEVILRCVPISNHLYFYWYRQILGQKVEFLVSFYNNEISEKSEIFDDQFSVERPDGSNFTLKIRSTKLEDSAMYFCASSETGETEAFFGQGTRLTVV.

The rearrangement joins TRBV5-1 to TRBJ2-5; 13 bases line up with TRBD2. The CDR3 consists of 16 residues. The germline gives CDR1 SGHRS, CDR2 YFSETQ. The J segment lost 0 bases and the V segment lost 4 bases, leaving 3 bases of the junction unmatched. The CDR3 DNA sequence: TGCGCCAGCAGCCGGACTAGCGGGAGACACCAAGAGACCCAGTACTTC. It specifies CASSRTSGRHQETQYF.

This clone showed up just a few times. Other nucleotide sequences from this sample produce the same CDR3. CDR3 DNA sequence: TGTGCCAGCAGTGGGTCCGGGGGAAGGGTTCGCGAGCAGTACTTC. Translating gives CASSGSGGRVREQYF. The rearrangement links TRBV2 to TRBJ2-7; tentatively, D is TRBD2 (6 bases). V was trimmed by 4 bases and J by 6 bases, leaving 19 bases between them. CDR1 is SNHLY and CDR2 is FYNNEI in the germline V gene. The CDR3 is 15 residues long.

This rearrangement joins TRBV6-5 to TRBJ1-2, with a possible D match to TRBD1 (5 bases). This CDR3 spans 15 amino acids. Trimming took off 0 bases at V and 6 bases at J, with 14 bases between the two ends. Germline V gives CDR1 MNHEY, CDR2 SVGAGI. CDR3 loop: CASSYSRGDVDGYTF. The CDR3 region has the DNA TGTGCCAGCAGTTACTCTCGGGGGGACGTCGATGGCTACACCTTC.

The rearrangement joins TRBV23-1 to TRBJ2-2; D is possibly TRBD1 (6 bases). TRBV23-1 is an ORF; its function is uncertain. Trimming took 11 bases from V and 0 from J, leaving 16 bases between them. This CDR3 comprises 15 residues. DNA of the CDR3: TGCGCCCCCGTTTTCAGGACAGCGAACACCGGGGAGCTGTTTTTT. Its protein is CAPVFRTANTGELFF.